Here is one T cell receptor (beta chain) with its context. This sample is part of a study of blood T cell repertoires in COVID-19. About the study: Whether acute or convalescent, the COVID-19 samples came from the United States, Italy and Spain.

Germline assignment: CDR1 GTSNPN and CDR2 SVGIG (reference sequence). Unmatched junction bases numbered 7, after V lost 2 bases and J lost 1 base. The CDR3 has 15 amino acids. Generated by immunoSEQ multiplex PCR, the TCRdb table keeps only in-frame clones and is missing some. The table records over 250,000 clones, roughly 86% of them present only once. The genes are TRBV30 and TRBJ1-1; 7 bases line up with TRBD1. The source material was PBMCs or T cells enriched from blood (not recorded which). The sequence came from a woman aged 18-30 years who had recovered from COVID-19. CDR3 nucleotides: TGTGCCTGGAGTACAGGGGCCCTAGGGAACACTGAAGCTTTCTTT. Amino acids: CAWSTGALGNTEAFF.